The 3 T cell receptor beta chains below come from one sample, sequenced in a study of T cell responses to AZD1222 COVID-19 vaccine. TCRdb's copy holds only in-frame clones and misses some; the assay was immunoSEQ multiplex PCR. The data hold about 110,000 clones, with roughly 87% observed a single time. The specimen comprised peripheral blood, sampled on day 0 of AZD1222 vaccination. Receptor source: an adult in good health.

This chain connects TRBV4-3 to TRBJ2-2, with D unresolved. The CDR3 spans 17 residues. V lost 1 base and J 6 bases, leaving 18 bases between the germline ends. Germline CDR1 and CDR2: LGHNA and YSLEER. CDR3 nucleotide sequence: TGCGCCAGCAGCCAAGGGCCCCACCTGTGGCTAGCCGGGGAGCTGTTTTTT. It is translated as CASSQGPHLWLAGELFF.

This chain links TRBV28 with TRBJ1-6, with D possibly being TRBD1 (6 bases). The germline CDR1 and CDR2 sequences are MDHEN and SYDVKM. V lost 2 bases to trimming and J lost 7 bases, with 12 bases between them. This CDR3 is built from 15 residues. The CDR3, as DNA: TGTGCCAGCAGTTTAAGGACAGAACTCAATTCACCCCTCCACTTT. Its translation: CASSLRTELNSPLHF.

The V and J genes are TRBV7-2 and TRBJ2-3, with no clear D. The CDR3 consists of 13 residues. V lost 5 bases to trimming and J lost 2 bases, with 8 bases between them. Per the germline V gene, CDR1 is SGHTA and CDR2 is FQGNSA. CDR3: CASSATATDTQYF. The DNA of the CDR3 is TGTGCCAGCAGCGCGACGGCCACAGATACGCAGTATTTT.